These 27 T cell receptor beta chains came from one sample sequenced in a study of beta chain features in type 1 diabetes. The antigens for these receptors are not known. Study outcomes and limitations: Researchers report that Type 1 diabetes patients had moderately but significantly shorter TCRB CDR3s across all four CD4+ subsets.

Expressed TCRB transcripts were sequenced, since all the RNA that had been isolated was reverse transcribed. Repertoires were generated with immunoSEQ multiplex PCR, while TCRdb's copy carries only in-frame clones and drops some. The sample holds about 660,000 clones; about an eighth are singletons and the top ten take 0.035% to 0.045%. The specimen sequenced was naive CD4+ T cells from blood. The origin of the receptors is a man aged 18 to 29 with type 1 diabetes.

V usage is TRBV19 and J usage is TRBJ1-1; TRBD1 is a possible D gene (6 bases). This CDR3 has 15 amino acids. The germline V and J ends were trimmed by 5 bases and 0 bases, with 13 bases remaining between them. CDR1 and CDR2 (germline): LNHDA, SQIVND (reference sequence). DNA for the CDR3: TGTGCCAGTAGTCCACAGGGCCGAATGAACACTGAAGCTTTCTTT. Translating gives CASSPQGRMNTEAFF.

This clone was recorded a few times. The gene calls are TRBV6-1 and TRBJ2-4; weak D call: TRBD2 (5 bases). Germline assignment: CDR1 MNHNS and CDR2 SASEGT. The V end lost 11 bases, the J end lost 3 bases, and 14 bases lay between the germline ends. This CDR3 contains 13 residues. The CDR3 reads CAGSARVKNIQYF. CDR3 bases: TGTGCCGGTAGCGCGAGGGTCAAAAACATTCAGTACTTC.

This chain joins TRBV5-1 and TRBJ2-1; TRBD2 matches 10 bases. V dropped 1 base and J dropped 7; count of bases not matched to a gene: 11. There are 17 residues in the CDR3. The V gene's germline CDR1 is SGHRS and CDR2 YFSETQ. The CDR3 sequence: CASSLIPGTSETNEQFF. The CDR3 coding sequence is TGCGCCAGCAGCTTGATCCCAGGGACTAGCGAGACGAATGAGCAGTTCTTC.

The chain couples TRBV25-1 to TRBJ1-5, with a possible D match to TRBD1 (6 bases). The CDR3 totals 16 residues. Per germline, CDR1 MGHDK and CDR2 SYGVNS. Trimming took off 2 bases at V and 0 bases at J, with 11 bases between the two ends. The CDR3 spells CASSEGGGYSNQPQHF. The CDR3 DNA follows: TGTGCCAGCAGTGAAGGAGGGGGGTATAGCAATCAGCCCCAGCATTTT.

A few counts support this clone. This rearrangement joins TRBV7-9 to TRBJ1-5; no clear D. CDR1 is SEHNR and CDR2 is FQNEAQ in the germline V gene (reference sequence). Trimming shortened V by 5 bases and J by 9 bases, and 14 bases separated the two germline ends. The CDR3 totals 13 residues. The CDR3 DNA follows: TGTGCCAGCAGCCTCGAAGGAGATCGGCCCCAGCATTTT. This codes for CASSLEGDRPQHF.

The table lists this clone with a few counts. This chain joins TRBV2 and TRBJ1-3, with 9 bases that match TRBD1. The CDR3 runs 15 residues. Trimming cost V 5 bases and J 3 bases; bases outside gene matches: 5. Germline V gene sequence: CDR1 SNHLY, CDR2 FYNNEI. This chain's CDR3 is CASSTTGGRGNTIYF. CDR3 nucleotide sequence: TGTGCCAGCAGTACCACAGGGGGCCGTGGAAACACCATATATTTT.

The chain links TRBV7-2 to TRBJ2-1; TRBD2 aligns across 9 bases. Germline assignment: CDR1 SGHTA and CDR2 FQGNSA. V gave up 5 bases and J gave up 6 bases; unmatched junction bases: 5. The CDR3 sequence is 14 residues long. The CDR3 loop reads CASSLTTSGNEQFF. The CDR3, as DNA: TGTGCCAGCAGCCTTACGACTAGCGGCAATGAGCAGTTCTTC.

This clone was recorded a few times. V is TRBV5-1 and J is TRBJ2-1; the D gene is possibly TRBD2 (6 bases). The V and J ends lost 2 bases and 10 bases respectively, with 16 bases between them. The CDR3 contains 14 residues. Germline V lookup: CDR1 SGHRS, CDR2 YFSETQ. CDR3 DNA: TGCGCCAGCAGCTTAAGCGGGTCTGAAATCGAGCAGTTCTTC. Amino acids: CASSLSGSEIEQFF.

In its sample, this clone was seen a few times. Other DNA sequences from this sample encode an identical CDR3 as well. The chain employs TRBV30 and TRBJ2-5; no firm D call. The V end lost 0 bases, the J end lost 5 bases, and 4 bases lay between the germline ends. The length of the CDR3 is 11 residues. The germline V gene has CDR1 GTSNPN and CDR2 SVGIG (reference sequence). DNA for the CDR3: TGTGCCTGGAGTGTTTGGGAGACCCAGTACTTC. Translating it yields CAWSVWETQYF.

This chain links TRBV5-4 with TRBJ2-5, with 8 bases aligning to TRBD2. From germline, CDR1 is SGHNT and CDR2 YYREEE (reference sequence). V dropped 4 bases and J dropped 4; count of bases not matched to a gene: 3. The CDR3 spans 13 residues. The CDR3 loop reads CASSRSGGETQYF. As DNA, the CDR3 is TGTGCCAGCAGCCGAAGCGGGGGAGAGACCCAGTACTTC.

This sequence joins TRBV28 and TRBJ2-6; 9 bases line up with TRBD1. With V trimmed by 7 bases and J by 0 bases, 7 bases remained unmatched. The germline V gene has CDR1 MDHEN and CDR2 SYDVKM. The CDR3 runs 17 residues. The CDR3 loop is CASIGRDRVSGANVLTF. The CDR3 DNA is TGTGCCAGCATCGGCCGGGACAGGGTCTCTGGGGCCAACGTCCTGACTTTC.

This chain connects TRBV6-5 to TRBJ1-2; no definite D call. In germline, CDR1 is MNHEY, CDR2 SVGAGI. The CDR3 covers 14 residues. Between the trimmed V and J ends, which lost 6 bases and 0 bases, there was a span of 11 bases. CDR3 coding DNA: TGTGCCAGCAGCTCCGACCCCACTAACTATGGCTACACCTTC. Protein product: CASSSDPTNYGYTF.

V usage is TRBV7-3 and J usage is TRBJ1-1, with D hard to call. The CDR3 runs to 13 residues. V was trimmed by 5 bases and J by 3 bases, leaving 10 bases between them. CDR1 is SGHTA and CDR2 is FQGTGA in the germline V gene. CDR3 amino acids: CASSLREYTEAFF. The CDR3 DNA reads TGTGCCAGCAGCCTTAGGGAGTACACTGAAGCTTTCTTT.

In its sample, this clone was seen a few times. The genes are TRBV25-1 and TRBJ2-5; D is possibly TRBD1 (6 bases). The CDR3 has 17 amino acids. Germline assignment: CDR1 MGHDK and CDR2 SYGVNS. Trimming removed 0 bases from V and 5 bases from J, with 19 bases in between. The chain's CDR3 is CASSEYRDTYNGETQYF. The DNA for the CDR3 is TGTGCCAGCAGTGAATATAGGGACACGTACAATGGCGAGACCCAGTACTTC.

This sequence joins TRBV30 and TRBJ2-7; TRBD1 aligns across 8 bases. The CDR3 consists of 14 residues. The V segment lost 0 bases and the J segment 7 bases; nucleotides outside the gene matches: 8. Germline V CDR1 and CDR2: GTSNPN, SVGIG (reference sequence). This CDR3 is CAWSVGTGWREQYF. In DNA form, the CDR3 reads TGTGCCTGGAGTGTAGGGACAGGCTGGAGGGAGCAGTACTTC. Using reference TRBV30 and TRBJ2-7 for the parts outside the CDR3, the full variable domain is SQTIHQWPATLVQPVGSPLSLECTVEGTSNPNLYWYRQAAGRGLQLLFYSVGIGQISSEVPQNLSASRPQDRQFILSSKKLLLSDSGFYLCAWSVGTGWREQYFGPGTRLTVT.

This clone was observed a handful of times. V gene TRBV7-6 combines with J gene TRBJ1-1; 8 bases fit TRBD1. CDR1 is SGHVS, CDR2 FNYEAQ, per germline. J lost 1 base, V lost 5 bases, and 9 bases had no gene match. The CDR3 has 16 residues. The DNA for the CDR3 is TGTGCCAGCAGCCCAAACAGGGGGTTGAGGAACACTGAAGCTTTCTTT. Encoded protein: CASSPNRGLRNTEAFF.

This clone was detected a few times. This chain uses TRBV28 with TRBJ2-1; no firm D call. V dropped 2 bases and J dropped 9 bases, with 5 bases sitting between them. Germline lookup yields CDR1 MDHEN and CDR2 SYDVKM. This CDR3 is built from 11 residues. The DNA for the CDR3 is TGTGCCAGCAGTTTACAGCTTGAGCAGTTCTTC. Its protein is CASSLQLEQFF.

This clone was seen a few times. J is TRBJ1-2 and V is TRBV30; 7 positions match TRBD1. The CDR3 has 16 residues. Trimming cost V 0 bases and J 4 bases; bases outside gene matches: 11. The germline V gene has CDR1 GTSNPN and CDR2 SVGIG (reference sequence). CDR3 amino acids: CAWSVQGGGEVYGYTF. In DNA, the CDR3 is TGTGCCTGGAGTGTACAGGGAGGGGGCGAAGTCTATGGCTACACCTTC.

This clone has only a few counts. The V and J genes are TRBV29-1 and TRBJ2-4; no definite D call. The V gene's germline CDR1 is SQVTM and CDR2 ANQGSEA. This CDR3 has 13 residues. Between the trimmed V and J ends, which lost 4 bases and 1 base, there was a span of 8 bases. CDR3 sequence reads: CSVAGVAKNIQYF. In DNA, the CDR3 is TGCAGCGTTGCTGGGGTCGCCAAAAACATTCAGTACTTC.

The rearrangement links TRBV30 to TRBJ2-7; TRBD1 agrees at 9 bases. Germline V gene lookup returns CDR1 GTSNPN and CDR2 SVGIG (reference sequence). This CDR3 is built from 14 residues. With V trimmed by 4 bases and J by 2 bases, 6 bases remained unmatched. As DNA, the CDR3 is TGTGCCTGGAACACGGGACAGGGAGCCTACGAGCAGTACTTC. Amino acid sequence: CAWNTGQGAYEQYF.

This clone has more than one count but fewer than ten. The chain recombines TRBV6-1 with TRBJ2-1; D gene ambiguous. Per germline, CDR1 MNHNS and CDR2 SASEGT. The CDR3 length is 12 residues. Trimming removed 1 base at V and 9 bases at J, with 7 bases between. The CDR3 bases are TGTGCCAGCAGTGAAGTTCGCTCTGAGCAGTTCTTC. Amino acid sequence: CASSEVRSEQFF.

As for this clone: One junction end does not reproduce the germline sequence, and a read error may be involved. The rearrangement links TRBV7-7 to TRBJ2-5, with unresolved D. The CDR3 loop spans 14 amino acids. Germline CDR1 SSHAT, CDR2 FNYEAQ (reference sequence). Here the CDR3 reads CASSSNQYQETQYF. CDR3 nucleotide sequence: TGTGCTAGCAGCTCAAATCAGTACCAAGAGACCCAGTACTTC.

CDR3 sequence (DNA): TGTGCCATCACCGGCGGGGGGGCCACAGATACGCAGTATTTT. Protein product: CAITGGGATDTQYF. The chain joins TRBV10-3 to TRBJ2-3; 9 bases map to TRBD2. The CDR3 runs to 14 residues. The V and J ends lost 7 bases and 2 bases, in that order; junction bases with no gene match: 4. Germline V gives CDR1 ENHRY, CDR2 SYGVKD.

This chain uses TRBV28 with TRBJ2-3; D is possibly TRBD2 (7 bases). The CDR3 runs 15 residues. Trimming took off 5 bases at V and 7 bases at J, with 19 bases between the two ends. The germline V gene has CDR1 MDHEN and CDR2 SYDVKM. The CDR3 nucleotides are TGTGCCAGCAGTCGGTCTGGGGGGGCCAGTTATACGCAGTATTTT. Encoded protein: CASSRSGGASYTQYF.

This clone was detected a few times. J is TRBJ2-3 and V is TRBV25-1; D might be TRBD2 (6 bases). This CDR3 has 15 amino acids. CDR1 is MGHDK, CDR2 SYGVNS, per germline. V shed 3 bases and J shed 5 bases, with 15 bases lying between them. The CDR3 reads CASSDAGPRVDTQYF. The CDR3 DNA reads TGTGCCAGCAGTGATGCGGGACCTAGGGTAGATACGCAGTATTTT.

This clone was picked up a small number of times. The rearrangement links TRBV21-1 to TRBJ2-1; TRBD2 is taken as the D call from the table, unchecked against the DNA. TRBV21-1 is reported as a pseudogene. The CDR3 consists of 17 residues. This chain's CDR3 is CASSKNPSGREGVEQFF. CDR3 bases: TGTGCCAGCAGCAAAAACCCCAGCGGGAGGGAAGGAGTTGAGCAGTTCTTC.

This clone was observed a handful of times. CDR3: CASSYSRNVGYGYTF. The CDR3 nucleotides read TGTGCCAGCAGTTACTCCAGGAATGTGGGCTATGGCTACACCTTC. The V gene is TRBV6-5, the J gene TRBJ1-2; no clear D. V shed 0 bases and J shed 4 bases, with 12 bases lying between them. This CDR3 has 15 residues. Looked up from germline, CDR1 is MNHEY and CDR2 is SVGAGI.